The TCR beta chain under discussion was sequenced for a study of Ad26.COV2.S vaccination and SARS-CoV-2 variants. Treatment indicated: roughly 19 received Ad26.COV2.S at low or high dose, single or two shots; about 5 received placebo; per-sample allocation not given. It was on day 63 after the first vaccine or placebo injection that samples were taken. Boston hosted the donor, who was an adult aged 18-55 years. Per germline, CDR1 MNHNY and CDR2 SVGAGI (reference sequence). V lost 7 bases to trimming and J lost 6 bases, with 12 bases between them. This CDR3 has 13 amino acids. The protocol was immunoSEQ multiplex PCR, while the TCRdb copy is restricted to in-frame clones and leaves out a portion. The repertoire holds 300,000 to 350,000 clones, with 85% to 90% as singletons. Broader study findings: Analyses that measured TCR breadth and depth may have underestimated total T cell responses. CD8+ and CD4+ T cells specific for spike reportedly responded with substantial breadth after vaccination. Measurement of non-spike TCR breadth gave similar results in vaccine and placebo recipients.

With respect to this clone: Its antigen is not identified.

The genes are TRBV6-6 and TRBJ2-2; no definite D call. Source: peripheral blood, taken in a trial of Ad26.COV2.S vaccine versus placebo. The sequence was collected from a person aged 18-60 years who received the Ad26.COV2.S COVID-19 vaccine or a placebo. CDR3: CASTAFSPGELFF. CDR3 nucleotides: TGTGCCAGCACTGCCTTCTCCCCCGGGGAGCTGTTTTTT.